This is a list of T cell receptor beta chains from one sample in a study of blood T cell repertoires in COVID-19. Libraries were prepared by immunoSEQ multiplex PCR; TCRdb keeps only in-frame clonotypes and omits some of them. The table has over 110,000 clones, 79% seen once. The sample comprised peripheral blood. The receptors originated from a man aged 60 to 75 with acute or convalescent COVID-19. Each CDR3 is given with its conserved first and last residue. The size of a clone is reported for some rows only, either as once, few or many, or as a class for expanded clones.

>once|TRBJ1-5|TRBV6-5
CASSLGQGRNQPQHF
>-|TRBJ2-1|TRBV19
CATGDYWQFF
>-|TRBJ1-2|TRBV19
CASKEARDRRGYTF
>-|TRBJ2-7|TRBV7-8
CASSPLDSAYEQYF
>-|TRBJ1-4|TRBV7-8
CATKRQGWYEKLFF
>-|TRBJ2-7|TRBV21-1
CASMRETGSYEQYF
>-|TRBJ2-1|TRBV2
CASSSSGLAGNEQFF
>once|TRBJ1-1|TRBV7-9
CASSFGNTEAFF
>-|TRBJ1-5|TRBV11-2
CASSLRMEQPQHF
>-|TRBJ2-1|TRBV24-1
CATSDRMPGNNEQFF
>-|TRBJ1-4|TRBV15
CATSAARIEKLFF
>-|TRBJ1-1|TRBV7-2
CASSLAIGAREAFF
>-|TRBJ1-2|TRBV5-1
CASSLSGTGADNYGYTF
>-|TRBJ2-7|TRBV7-9
CASSLGPWEEQYF
>-|TRBJ2-7|TRBV27
CASSYTGTPGHEQYF
>-|TRBJ2-5|TRBV2
CASSEGDSEYQETQYF
>-|TRBJ2-2|TRBV12-3/TRBV12-4
CASSASNTGELFF
>few|TRBJ1-1|TRBV4-2
CASSQDRDRVTTEAFF
>-|TRBJ2-7|TRBV5-1
CASSLGGLAGGSYEQYF
>-|TRBJ2-3|TRBV19
CASSRGGADTQYF
>-|TRBJ1-5|TRBV27
CASSVQGQPQHF
>-|TRBJ2-1|TRBV4-1
CASSQVGLAYNEQFF
>-|TRBJ2-7|TRBV9
CASSVGTAQGYEQYF
>-|TRBJ2-2|TRBV5-5
CASTSEAGRYTGELFF
>once|TRBJ2-3|TRBV4-2
CASSQDRQGAQYF
>few|TRBJ2-7|TRBV3-1/TRBV3-2
CASSLGTGPHEQYF
>-|TRBJ2-2|TRBV6-5
CASSNRGVITGELFF
>-|TRBJ2-4|TRBV6-2/TRBV6-3
CASSYEGVAKNIQYF
>-|TRBJ2-2|TRBV7-9
CASSWSGSGELFF
>once|TRBJ1-4|TRBV4-3
CASSQLGQEYEKLFF
>-|TRBJ1-1|TRBV12-3/TRBV12-4
CASTATDNTEAFF
>-|TRBJ2-7|TRBV5-4
CASSLIDRNYEQYF
>-|TRBJ1-4|TRBV27
CASSLSRMVGTGVEKLFF
>-|TRBJ2-1|TRBV9
CASSVFQTNANNEQFF
>-|TRBJ1-5|TRBV25-1
CASSESGWQGPNQPQHF
>-|TRBJ1-2|TRBV7-9
CASSLAGGASGYGYTF
>-|TRBJ2-2|TRBV6-2/TRBV6-3
CASSYGQTNTGELFF
>-|TRBJ2-3|TRBV11-3
CASSPRGSGFGTDTQYF
>-|TRBJ1-3|TRBV27
CASSSLGTYGNTIYF
>-|TRBJ1-3|TRBV6-1
CASSETRGPLGNTIYF